The clone carrying this T cell receptor (beta chain) has just a few counts. Its antigen remains unknown. Other DNA sequences from this sample encode an identical CDR3 as well. This entry is derived from a study of CD8+ T cells in alopecia areata. RNA was extracted and reverse transcribed into cDNA as the sequencing template. Data came from immunoSEQ multiplex PCR; TCRdb stores just in-frame clones and leaves some out. The data show 85,000 to 95,000 clones, 70% to 80% seen once. Stated treatment: oral pan-JAK inhibitor, 5-10 mg twice daily. Study conclusions and caveats: In scalp and blood during tofacitinib, many expanded lesional clones persisted.

The receptor was isolated from a human donor with alopecia areata. The sequences come from CD8+ T cells sorted from blood, collected at week 44, from a patient treated with tofacitinib.

The CDR3 DNA follows: TGCAGTGCTAGTGAGGAGTACGAGCAGTACTTC. Amino acid sequence: CSASEEYEQYF. The chain has TRBV20-1 and TRBJ2-7; D remains unclear. The CDR3 is 11 amino acids. In germline, CDR1 is DFQATT, CDR2 SNEGSKA (reference sequence). Trimming shortened V by 3 bases and J by 4 bases, and 7 bases separated the two germline ends.